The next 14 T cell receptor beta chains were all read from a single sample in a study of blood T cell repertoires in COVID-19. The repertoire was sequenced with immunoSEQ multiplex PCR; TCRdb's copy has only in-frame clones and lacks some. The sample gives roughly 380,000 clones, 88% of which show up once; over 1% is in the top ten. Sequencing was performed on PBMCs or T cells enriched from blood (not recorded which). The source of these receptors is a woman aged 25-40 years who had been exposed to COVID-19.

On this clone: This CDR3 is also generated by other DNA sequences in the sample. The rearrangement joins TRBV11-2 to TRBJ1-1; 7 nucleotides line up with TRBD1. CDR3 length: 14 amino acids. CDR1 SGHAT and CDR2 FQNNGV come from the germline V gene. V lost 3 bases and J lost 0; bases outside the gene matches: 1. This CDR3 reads CASSLGQLNTEAFF. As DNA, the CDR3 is TGTGCCAGCAGCTTGGGACAGCTGAACACTGAAGCTTTCTTT. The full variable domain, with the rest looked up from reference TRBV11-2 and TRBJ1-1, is EAGVAQSPRYKIIEKRQSVAFWCNPISGHATLYWYQQILGQGPKLLIQFQNNGVVDDSQLPKDRFSAERLKGVDSTLKIQPAKLEDSAVYLCASSLGQLNTEAFFGQGTRLTVV.

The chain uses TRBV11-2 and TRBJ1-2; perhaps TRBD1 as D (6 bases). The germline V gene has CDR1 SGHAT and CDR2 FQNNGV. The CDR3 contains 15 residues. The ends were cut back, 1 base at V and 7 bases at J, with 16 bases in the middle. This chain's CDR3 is CASSLGADRTGGYTF. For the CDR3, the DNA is TGTGCCAGCAGCTTAGGGGCCGACAGGACGGGTGGCTACACCTTC.

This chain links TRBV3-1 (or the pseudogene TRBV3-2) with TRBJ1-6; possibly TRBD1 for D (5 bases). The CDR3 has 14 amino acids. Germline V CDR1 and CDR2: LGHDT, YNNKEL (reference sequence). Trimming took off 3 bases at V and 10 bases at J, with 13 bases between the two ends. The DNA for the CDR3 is TGTGCCAGCAGCCAGGGGGGGGGTAGATCACCCCTCCACTTT. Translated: CASSQGGGRSPLHF.

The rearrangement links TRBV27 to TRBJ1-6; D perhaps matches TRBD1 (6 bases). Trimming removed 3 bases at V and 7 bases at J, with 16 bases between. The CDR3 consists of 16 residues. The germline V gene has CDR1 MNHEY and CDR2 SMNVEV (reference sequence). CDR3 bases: TGTGCCAGCAGTTTGTGGGGGGGCGGTGGGAATTCACCCCTCCACTTT. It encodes CASSLWGGGGNSPLHF.

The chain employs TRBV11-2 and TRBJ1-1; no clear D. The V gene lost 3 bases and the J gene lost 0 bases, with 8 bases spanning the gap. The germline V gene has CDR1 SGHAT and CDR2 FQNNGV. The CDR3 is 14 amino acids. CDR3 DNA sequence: TGTGCCAGCAGCTTGAGTGTCATGAACACTGAAGCTTTCTTT. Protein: CASSLSVMNTEAFF.

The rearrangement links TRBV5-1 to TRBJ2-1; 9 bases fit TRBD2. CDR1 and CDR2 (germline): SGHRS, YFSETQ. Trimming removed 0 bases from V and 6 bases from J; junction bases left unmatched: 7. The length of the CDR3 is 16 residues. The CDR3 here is CASSLVGSGRINEQFF. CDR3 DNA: TGCGCCAGCAGCTTGGTGGGGAGCGGGAGGATCAATGAGCAGTTCTTC.

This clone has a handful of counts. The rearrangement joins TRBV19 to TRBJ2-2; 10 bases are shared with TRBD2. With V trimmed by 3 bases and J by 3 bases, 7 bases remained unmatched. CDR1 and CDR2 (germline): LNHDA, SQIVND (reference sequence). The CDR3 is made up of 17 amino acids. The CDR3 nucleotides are TGTGCCAGTAGTATGTCGGCTAGCGGGAGTCACACCGGGGAGCTGTTTTTT. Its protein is CASSMSASGSHTGELFF.

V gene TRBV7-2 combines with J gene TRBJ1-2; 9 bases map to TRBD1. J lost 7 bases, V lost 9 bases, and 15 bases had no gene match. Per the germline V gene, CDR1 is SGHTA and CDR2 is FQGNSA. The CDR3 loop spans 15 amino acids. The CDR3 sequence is CASKPGGQGRSGYTF. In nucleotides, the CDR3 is TGTGCCAGTAAGCCAGGGGGACAGGGAAGGAGTGGCTACACCTTC.

The DNA of the CDR3 is TGTGCCAGCAGCGTAGATCGGTACTATGGCTACACCTTC. Translating it yields CASSVDRYYGYTF. The chain couples TRBV9 to TRBJ1-2; no clear D. The CDR3 has 13 residues. The V gene's germline CDR1 is SGDLS and CDR2 YYNGEE. V lost 0 bases, J lost 3 bases, and 6 bases lay in between.

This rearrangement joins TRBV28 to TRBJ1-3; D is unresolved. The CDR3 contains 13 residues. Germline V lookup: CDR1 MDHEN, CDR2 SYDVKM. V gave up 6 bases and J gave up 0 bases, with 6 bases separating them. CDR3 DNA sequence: TGTGCCAGCAGCGCGGACTCTGGAAACACCATATATTTT. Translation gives CASSADSGNTIYF. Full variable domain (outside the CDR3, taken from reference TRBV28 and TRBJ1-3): DVKVTQSSRYLVKRTGEKVFLECVQDMDHENMFWYRQDPGLGLRLIYFSYDVKMKEKGDIPEGYSVSREKKERFSLILESASTNQTSMYLCASSADSGNTIYFGEGSWLTVV.

The CDR3 here is CASSWTSGTNTGELFF. The CDR3 coding sequence is TGCGCCAGCAGCTGGACTAGCGGGACGAACACCGGGGAGCTGTTTTTT. The rearrangement links TRBV5-1 to TRBJ2-2, with 12 bases matching TRBD2. The CDR3 runs to 16 residues. Trimming at V came to 3 bases and at J to 0 bases, leaving 0 bases not matched to a gene. The germline V gene encodes CDR1 SGHRS and CDR2 YFSETQ.

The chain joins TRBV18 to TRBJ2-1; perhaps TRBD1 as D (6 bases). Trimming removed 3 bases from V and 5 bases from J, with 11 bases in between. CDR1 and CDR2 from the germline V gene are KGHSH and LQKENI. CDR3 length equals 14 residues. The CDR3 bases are TGTGCCAGCTCACCTATGGACAGTAACAATGAGCAGTTCTTC. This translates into CASSPMDSNNEQFF.

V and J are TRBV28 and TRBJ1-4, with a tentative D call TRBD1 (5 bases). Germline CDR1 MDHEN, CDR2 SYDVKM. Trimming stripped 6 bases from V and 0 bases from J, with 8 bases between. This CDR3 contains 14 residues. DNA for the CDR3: TGTGCCAGCAGCCCGGGGGCAACTAATGAAAAACTGTTTTTT. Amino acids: CASSPGATNEKLFF.

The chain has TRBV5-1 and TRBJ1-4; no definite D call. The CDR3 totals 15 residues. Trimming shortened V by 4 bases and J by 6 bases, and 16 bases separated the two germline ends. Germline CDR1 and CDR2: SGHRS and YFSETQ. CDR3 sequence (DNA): TGCGCCAGCAGCGGCGCCGTCGGGTCCCATGAAAAACTGTTTTTT. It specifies CASSGAVGSHEKLFF.